Described below is a single T cell receptor (beta chain) sequence and its context. The antigen is undetermined. The germline gene is not matched at one end of the junction; a read error may be the cause. Germline loops: CDR1 SGHAT, CDR2 FQNNGV. The CDR3 is made up of 16 amino acids. The source of the sample is a study of tumor-infiltrating lymphocytes in primary liver carcinoma. The tissue used was unsorted bulk material of about 19-30 mg. RNA and DNA were co-extracted from it with the AllPrep DNA/RNA mini kit. Regarding the study as a whole: Tumor specimens were characterized by a significantly higher top-250-clone fraction than blood (p = 0.039). No more than about 8-24% of top clones could be seen in all five tumor regions.

Total RNA amounting to around 540 ng was the source from which TCR beta cDNA was made with a constant-region primer. It was through three nested multiplex PCR rounds of slightly modified ARM-PCR that TCR beta libraries arose. TRBV1-TRBV30 forward primers and a C-beta reverse primer were used in the first two PCR rounds, which each ran for about 10 cycles. MiXCR was run by TCRdb on the multiplex PCR reads, yielding one entry per CDR3 protein. The data show tens of thousands of distinct CDR3 sequences, roughly three quarters seen once. This receptor was taken from a woman aged 30 to 39 with primary liver carcinoma and hepatitis B virus infection. The chain is built from TRBV11-2 and TRBJ2-2; the D gene is possibly TRBD2 (5 bases). The sequenced sample was liver tumor tissue from sampling region 5. As for subset: tumor region T5, tumor centre. CDR3 sequence reads: CASSPNPQLNTGELVF. CDR3 DNA sequence: TGTGCCAGCAGCCCCAATCCCCAATTGAACACCGGGGAGTTGGTTTTT. Variable domain in full (rest from reference TRBV11-2 and TRBJ2-2): EAGVAQSPRYKIIEKRQSVAFWCNPISGHATLYWYQQILGQGPKLLIQFQNNGVVDDSQLPKDRFSAERLKGVDSTLKIQPAKLEDSAVYLCASSPNPQLNTGELVFGEGSRLTVL.